This is a list of T cell receptor beta chains from one sample in a study of monozygotic twins with inflammatory bowel disease. TCRdb reprocessed the 5' RACE reads; each CDR3 protein has one entry and no DNA is given. The sample has about 450,000 distinct CDR3 sequences. The sample taken for sequencing was blood. The receptors shown here come from a human donor with ulcerative colitis or Crohn's disease, or a healthy co-twin of an affected twin (not recorded which). The CDR3 runs from the conserved cysteine through the conserved F or W. The order of the fields is V gene, J gene, CDR3 protein.

>TRBV5-5|TRBJ1-2
CASSQDTWGYTF
>TRBV20-1|TRBJ2-7
CSAGDSSEQYF
>TRBV30|TRBJ2-3
CAWTRLAGGRTDTQYF
>TRBV7-2|TRBJ2-7
CASSTRTSGTYEQYF
>TRBV12-3/TRBV12-4|TRBJ2-5
CASSQTGPQETQYF
>TRBV12-3/TRBV12-4|TRBJ2-7
CASGFTGTGEQYF
>TRBV5-1|TRBJ2-3
CASSNGLAGGTDTQYF
>TRBV27|TRBJ1-5
CASSLSISGGWMF
>TRBV27|TRBJ2-5
CASSPSRVETQYF
>TRBV7-2|TRBJ1-2
CASSFSSYDGYTF
>TRBV20-1|TRBJ1-2
CSARDQEKGYTF
>TRBV27|TRBJ2-7
CASSIRLRGEQYF
>TRBV19|TRBJ2-1
CASSIPGSANWQFF
>TRBV29-1|TRBJ2-3
CSVEDPGFITDTQYF
>TRBV5-1|TRBJ2-1
CASSFSSGGGSREQFF
>TRBV6-1|TRBJ2-7
CASRETGQGFYEQYF
>TRBV20-1|TRBJ2-5
CSARDMREFQETQYF
>TRBV29-1|TRBJ1-5
CSVRSDSNQPQHF
>TRBV7-8|TRBJ2-4
CASSRERIAKNIQYF
>TRBV7-3|TRBJ1-1
CASSLTENTEAFF
>TRBV5-1|TRBJ2-1
CASSRDYQQFF
>TRBV7-9|TRBJ2-6
CASGLNSGANVLTF
>TRBV5-1|TRBJ2-3
CASSLPGLAGTDTQYF
>TRBV10-3|TRBJ2-1
CAISRNGDEQFF
>TRBV11-3|TRBJ2-7
CASSLELGEQYF
>TRBV11-2|TRBJ1-6
CASSFGVLNSPLHF
>TRBV4-2|TRBJ1-1
CASSQEGEQGTEAFF
>TRBV20-1|TRBJ1-1
CSARNSGRNTEAFF